This T cell receptor beta chain was sequenced for a study of beta chain features in type 1 diabetes. Every isolated RNA sample was fully reverse transcribed, so sequencing captured expressed TCRB transcripts. Generated by immunoSEQ multiplex PCR, the TCRdb table keeps only in-frame clones and is missing some. Of around 20,000 clones listed, 69% were seen once; the top ten hold around 4%. A CD45RO/CCR7/CD25/CD127/CD95/CD27 panel sorted naive, central memory, regulatory and stem cell-like memory CD4+ cells. This clone was found a few times. Antigen unknown. CDR1 GTSNPN and CDR2 SVGIG come from the germline V gene (reference sequence). Trimming left V 4 bases short and J 3 bases short, with 12 bases between. The CDR3 sequence is 14 residues long. General study findings and limits: Across all four CD4+ subsets, people with type 1 diabetes showed modestly shorter TCRB CDR3s.

The TCR comes from a man aged 18 to 29 with type 1 diabetes. The chain joins TRBV30 to TRBJ2-2; possibly TRBD2 for D (6 bases). The sample taken for sequencing was Tregs from blood. The CDR3 region is CAWNGGIDTGELFF. CDR3 DNA: TGTGCCTGGAACGGGGGTATAGACACCGGGGAGCTGTTTTTT.